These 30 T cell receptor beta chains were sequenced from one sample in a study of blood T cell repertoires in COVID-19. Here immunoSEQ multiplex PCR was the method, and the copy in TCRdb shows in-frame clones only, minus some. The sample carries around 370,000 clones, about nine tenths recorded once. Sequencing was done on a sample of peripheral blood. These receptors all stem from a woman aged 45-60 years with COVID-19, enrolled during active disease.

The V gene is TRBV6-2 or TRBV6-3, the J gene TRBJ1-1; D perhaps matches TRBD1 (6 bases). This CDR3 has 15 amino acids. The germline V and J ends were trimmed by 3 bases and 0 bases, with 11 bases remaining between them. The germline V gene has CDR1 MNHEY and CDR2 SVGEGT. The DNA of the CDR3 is TGTGCCAGCAGTTATCGGGACATATTGAACACTGAAGCTTTCTTT. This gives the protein CASSYRDILNTEAFF.

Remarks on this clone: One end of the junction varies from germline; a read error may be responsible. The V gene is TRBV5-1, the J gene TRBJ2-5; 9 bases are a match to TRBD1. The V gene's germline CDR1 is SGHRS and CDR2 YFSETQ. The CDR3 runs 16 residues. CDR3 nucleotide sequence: TGCGCCAGCAGCCGAAACACGGGACAGGGACAAGAGACCCGGTACTTC. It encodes CASSRNTGQGQETRYF.

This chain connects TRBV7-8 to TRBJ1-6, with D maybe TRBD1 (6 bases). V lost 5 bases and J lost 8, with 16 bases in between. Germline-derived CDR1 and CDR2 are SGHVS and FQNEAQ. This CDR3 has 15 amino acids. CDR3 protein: CASSLEGTRDSPLHF. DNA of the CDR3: TGTGCCAGCAGCCTCGAGGGGACAAGGGATTCACCCCTCCACTTT.

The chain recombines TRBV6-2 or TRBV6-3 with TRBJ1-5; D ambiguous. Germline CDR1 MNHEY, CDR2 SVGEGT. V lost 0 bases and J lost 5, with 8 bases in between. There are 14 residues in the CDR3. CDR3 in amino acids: CASSYSRRDQPQHF. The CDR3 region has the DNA TGTGCCAGCAGTTACTCGAGGAGGGATCAGCCCCAGCATTTT.

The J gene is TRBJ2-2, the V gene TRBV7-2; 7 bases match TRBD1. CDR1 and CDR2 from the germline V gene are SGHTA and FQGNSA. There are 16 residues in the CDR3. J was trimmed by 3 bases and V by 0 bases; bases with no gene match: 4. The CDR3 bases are TGTGCCAGCAGCTTAGCCGGACAGGTTTACACCGGGGAGCTGTTTTTT. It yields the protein CASSLAGQVYTGELFF.

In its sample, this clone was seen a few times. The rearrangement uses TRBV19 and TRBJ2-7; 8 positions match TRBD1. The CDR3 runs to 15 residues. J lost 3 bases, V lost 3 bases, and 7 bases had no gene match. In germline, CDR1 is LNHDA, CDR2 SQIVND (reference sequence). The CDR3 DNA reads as TGTGCCAGTAGTATCGCAGGGGGCCTTTACTACGAGCAGTACTTC. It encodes CASSIAGGLYYEQYF.

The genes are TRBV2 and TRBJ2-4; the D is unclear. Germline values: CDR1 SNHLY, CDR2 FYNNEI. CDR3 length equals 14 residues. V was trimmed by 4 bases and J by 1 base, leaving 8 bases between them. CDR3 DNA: TGTGCCAGCAGTGTGGTTGAGGCCAAAAACATTCAGTACTTC. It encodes CASSVVEAKNIQYF. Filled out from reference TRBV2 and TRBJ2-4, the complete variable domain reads EPEVTQTPSHQVTQMGQEVILRCVPISNHLYFYWYRQILGQKVEFLVSFYNNEISEKSEIFDDQFSVERPDGSNFTLKIRSTKLEDSAMYFCASSVVEAKNIQYFGAGTRLSVL.

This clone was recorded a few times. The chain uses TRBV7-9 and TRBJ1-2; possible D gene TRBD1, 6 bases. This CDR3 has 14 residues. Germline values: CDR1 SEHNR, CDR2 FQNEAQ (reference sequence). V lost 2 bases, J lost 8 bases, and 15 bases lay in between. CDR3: CASSLPGGLGGYTF. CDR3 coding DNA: TGTGCCAGCAGCTTACCCGGGGGGCTTGGCGGCTACACCTTC.

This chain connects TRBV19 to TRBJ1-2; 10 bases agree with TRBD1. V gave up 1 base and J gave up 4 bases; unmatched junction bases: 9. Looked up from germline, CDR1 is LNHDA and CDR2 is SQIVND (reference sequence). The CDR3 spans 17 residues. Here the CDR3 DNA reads TGTGCCAGTAGTATAGGTGCCGGGACAGGGGATTCCTATGGCTACACCTTC. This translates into CASSIGAGTGDSYGYTF.

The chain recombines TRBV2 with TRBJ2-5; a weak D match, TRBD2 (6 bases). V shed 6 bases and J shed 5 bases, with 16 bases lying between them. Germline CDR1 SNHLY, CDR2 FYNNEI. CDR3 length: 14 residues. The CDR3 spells CASSGILARETQYF. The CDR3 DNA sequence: TGTGCCAGCAGCGGGATACTAGCCAGGGAGACCCAGTACTTC.

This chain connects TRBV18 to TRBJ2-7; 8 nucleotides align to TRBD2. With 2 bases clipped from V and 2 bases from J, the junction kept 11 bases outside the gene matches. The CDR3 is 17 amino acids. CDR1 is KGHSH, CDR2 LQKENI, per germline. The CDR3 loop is CASSPVRGRRGAYEQYF. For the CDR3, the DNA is TGTGCCAGCTCACCAGTACGCGGGAGGAGGGGGGCCTACGAGCAGTACTTC.

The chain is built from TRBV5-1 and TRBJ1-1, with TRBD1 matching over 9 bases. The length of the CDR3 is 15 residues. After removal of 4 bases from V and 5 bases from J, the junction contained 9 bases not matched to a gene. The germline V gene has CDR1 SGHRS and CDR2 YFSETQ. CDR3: CASSDPGQGKTEAFF. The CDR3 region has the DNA TGCGCCAGCAGCGATCCGGGACAGGGAAAAACTGAAGCTTTCTTT. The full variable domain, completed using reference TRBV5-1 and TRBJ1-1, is KAGVTQTPRYLIKTRGQQVTLSCSPISGHRSVSWYQQTPGQGLQFLFEYFSETQRNKGNFPGRFSGRQFSNSRSEMNVSTLELGDSALYLCASSDPGQGKTEAFFGQGTRLTVV.

Written as DNA, the CDR3 is TGCGCCAGCAGCCAACCACTCCTAGCGGGGGGTAGGAATGAGCAGTTCTTC. Translated, it gives CASSQPLLAGGRNEQFF. The chain joins TRBV4-1 to TRBJ2-1, with 11 bases identical to TRBD2. Germline CDR1 is MGHRA and CDR2 is YSYEKL. This CDR3 comprises 17 residues. Unmatched junction bases numbered 10, after V lost 2 bases and J lost 7 bases.

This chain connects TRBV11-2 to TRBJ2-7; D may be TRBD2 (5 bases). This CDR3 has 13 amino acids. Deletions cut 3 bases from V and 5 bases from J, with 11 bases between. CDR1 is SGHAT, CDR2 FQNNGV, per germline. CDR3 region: CASSFSGFNEQYF. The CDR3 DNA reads TGTGCCAGCAGCTTTTCGGGGTTTAACGAGCAGTACTTC.

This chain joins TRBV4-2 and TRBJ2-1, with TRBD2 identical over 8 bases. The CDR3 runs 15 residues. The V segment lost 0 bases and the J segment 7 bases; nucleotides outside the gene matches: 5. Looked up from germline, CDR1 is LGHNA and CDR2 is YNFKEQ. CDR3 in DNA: TGTGCCAGCAGCCAAGAAGGTAGCGGGAAGAATGAGCAGTTCTTC. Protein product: CASSQEGSGKNEQFF.

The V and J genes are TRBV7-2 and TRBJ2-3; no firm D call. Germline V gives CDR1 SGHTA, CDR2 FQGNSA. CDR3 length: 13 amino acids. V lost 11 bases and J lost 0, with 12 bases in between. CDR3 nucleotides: TGTGCCCTTGAAGGTAGCAGCACAGATACGCAGTATTTT. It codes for CALEGSSTDTQYF.

For the CDR3, the DNA is TGTGCCAGCAGCCTAGGGCGGGATCAGCCCCAGCATTTT. Translation gives CASSLGRDQPQHF. V gene TRBV6-5 combines with J gene TRBJ1-5; D gene unclear. V was cut by 6 bases and J by 5 bases, with 11 bases left in between. Germline V gives CDR1 MNHEY, CDR2 SVGAGI. The CDR3 has 13 amino acids.

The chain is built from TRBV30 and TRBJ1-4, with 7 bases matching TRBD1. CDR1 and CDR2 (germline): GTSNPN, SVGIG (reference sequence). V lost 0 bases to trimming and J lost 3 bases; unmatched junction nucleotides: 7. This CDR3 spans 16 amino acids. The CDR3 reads CAWSVPGTVSNEKLFF. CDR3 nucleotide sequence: TGTGCCTGGAGTGTACCGGGGACAGTCTCTAATGAAAAACTGTTTTTT.

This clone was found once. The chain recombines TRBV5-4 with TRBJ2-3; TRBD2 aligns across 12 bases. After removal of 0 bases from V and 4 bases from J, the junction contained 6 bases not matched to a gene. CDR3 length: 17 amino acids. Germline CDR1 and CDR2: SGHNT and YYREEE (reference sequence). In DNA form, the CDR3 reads TGTGCCAGCAGCTTGGTCCGACTAGCGGGAGAGGCAGATACGCAGTATTTT. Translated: CASSLVRLAGEADTQYF.

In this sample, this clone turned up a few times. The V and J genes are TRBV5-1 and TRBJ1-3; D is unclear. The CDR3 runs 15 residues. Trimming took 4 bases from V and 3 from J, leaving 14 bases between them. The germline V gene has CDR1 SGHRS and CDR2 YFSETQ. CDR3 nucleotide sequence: TGCGCCAGCAGCGTAGGACCCGAGGGTGGAAACACCATATATTTT. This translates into CASSVGPEGGNTIYF.

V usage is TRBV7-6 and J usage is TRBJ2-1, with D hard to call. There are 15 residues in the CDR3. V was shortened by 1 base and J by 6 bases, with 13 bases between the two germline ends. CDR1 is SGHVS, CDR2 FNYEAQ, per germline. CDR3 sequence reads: CASSLVAVLGNEQFF. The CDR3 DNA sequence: TGTGCCAGCAGCTTAGTGGCGGTATTAGGCAATGAGCAGTTCTTC. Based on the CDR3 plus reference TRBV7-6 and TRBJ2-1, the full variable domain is GAGVSQSPRYKVTKRGQDVALRCDPISGHVSLYWYRQALGQGPEFLTYFNYEAQQDKSGLPNDRFSAERPEGSISTLTIQRTEQRDSAMYRCASSLVAVLGNEQFFGPGTRLTVL.

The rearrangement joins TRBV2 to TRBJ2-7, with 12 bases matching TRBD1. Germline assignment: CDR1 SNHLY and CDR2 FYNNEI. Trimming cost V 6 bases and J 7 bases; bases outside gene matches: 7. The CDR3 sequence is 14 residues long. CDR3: CASRGTGGAREQYF. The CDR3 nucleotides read TGTGCCAGCAGGGGGACAGGGGGCGCGAGGGAGCAGTACTTC.

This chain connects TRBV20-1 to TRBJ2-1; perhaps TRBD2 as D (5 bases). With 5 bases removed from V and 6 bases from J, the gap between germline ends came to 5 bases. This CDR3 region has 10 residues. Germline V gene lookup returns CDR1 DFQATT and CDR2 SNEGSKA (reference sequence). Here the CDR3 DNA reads TGCAGTGCTGAGGGCAATGAGCAGTTCTTC. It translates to CSAEGNEQFF.

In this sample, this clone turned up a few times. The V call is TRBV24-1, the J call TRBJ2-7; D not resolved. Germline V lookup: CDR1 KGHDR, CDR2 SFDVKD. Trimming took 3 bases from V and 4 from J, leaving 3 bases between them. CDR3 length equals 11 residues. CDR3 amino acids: CATSDRYEQYF. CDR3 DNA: TGTGCCACCAGTGATCGGTACGAGCAGTACTTC.

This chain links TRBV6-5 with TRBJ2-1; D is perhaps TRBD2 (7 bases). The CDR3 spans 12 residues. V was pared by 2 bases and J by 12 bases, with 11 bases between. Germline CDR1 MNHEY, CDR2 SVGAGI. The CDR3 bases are TGTGCCAGCAGTTACGGGGGGGCAGGGCAGTTCTTC. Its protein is CASSYGGAGQFF.

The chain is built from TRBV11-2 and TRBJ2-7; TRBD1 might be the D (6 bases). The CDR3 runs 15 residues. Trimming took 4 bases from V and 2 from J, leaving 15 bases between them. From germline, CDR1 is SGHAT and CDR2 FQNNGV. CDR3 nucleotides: TGTGCCAGCAGCTCCACAGGGCGAAGGACCTACGAGCAGTACTTC. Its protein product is CASSSTGRRTYEQYF.

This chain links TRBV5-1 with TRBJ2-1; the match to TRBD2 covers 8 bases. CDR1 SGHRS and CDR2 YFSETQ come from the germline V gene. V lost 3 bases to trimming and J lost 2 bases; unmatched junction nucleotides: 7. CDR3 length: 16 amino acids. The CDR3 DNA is TGCGCCAGCAGCTCCGGCCCAGCGGGAGCCTACAATGAGCAGTTCTTC. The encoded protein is CASSSGPAGAYNEQFF.

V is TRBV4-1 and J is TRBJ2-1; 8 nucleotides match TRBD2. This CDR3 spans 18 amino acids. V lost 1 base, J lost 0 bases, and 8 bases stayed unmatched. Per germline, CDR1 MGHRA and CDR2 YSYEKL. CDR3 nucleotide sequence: TGCGCCAGCAGCCAAGGGCTAGCGGGCCCGAGCTCCTACAATGAGCAGTTCTTC. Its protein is CASSQGLAGPSSYNEQFF.

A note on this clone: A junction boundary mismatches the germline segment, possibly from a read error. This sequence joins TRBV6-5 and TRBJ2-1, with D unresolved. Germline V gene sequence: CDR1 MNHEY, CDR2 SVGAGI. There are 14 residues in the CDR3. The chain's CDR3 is CASGERPSSNEQFF. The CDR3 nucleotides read TGTGCCAGCGGCGAGAGGCCTTCCTCCAATGAGCAGTTCTTC.

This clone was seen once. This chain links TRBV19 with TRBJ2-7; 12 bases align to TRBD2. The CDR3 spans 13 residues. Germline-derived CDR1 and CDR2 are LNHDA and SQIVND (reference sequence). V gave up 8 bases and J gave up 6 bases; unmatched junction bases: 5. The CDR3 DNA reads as TGTGCCAGTGCTAGCGGGAGGGCGGGCGAGCAGTACTTC. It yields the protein CASASGRAGEQYF.